A single sample is the source of the 8 T cell receptor beta chains below, sequenced in a study of technical replicates of blood from a few donors. Using immunoSEQ multiplex PCR, the repertoire was profiled, and TCRdb retains in-frame clones only, with some absent. The repertoire holds about 100,000 clones, with approximately 95% as singletons. Sequenced material: T cells isolated from PBMCs. Receptor source: a human donor in good health.

In this sample, this clone turned up once. The rearrangement links TRBV2 to TRBJ2-3, with TRBD1 matching 8 bases. The CDR3 length is 15 residues. With 4 bases clipped from V and 8 bases from J, the junction kept 11 bases outside the gene matches. The germline V gene has CDR1 SNHLY and CDR2 FYNNEI. The CDR3: CASSVGQGTPGTQYF. In DNA form, the CDR3 reads TGTGCCAGCAGTGTTGGACAGGGAACCCCGGGTACGCAGTATTTT.

The genes are TRBV2 and TRBJ2-1; D possibly corresponds to TRBD1 (5 bases). The CDR3 is 15 residues long. CDR1 SNHLY and CDR2 FYNNEI come from the germline V gene. V lost 8 bases, J lost 0 bases, and 14 bases lay in between. CDR3 DNA sequence: TGTGCCAGCTCTAGGGGCCTCAGCTCCTACAATGAGCAGTTCTTC. Its translation is CASSRGLSSYNEQFF.

The chain has TRBV7-9 and TRBJ2-7; 9 bases line up with TRBD2. V shed 1 base and J 2 bases; nucleotides not matched to a gene: 3. The CDR3 loop spans 15 amino acids. Per germline, CDR1 SEHNR and CDR2 FQNEAQ (reference sequence). CDR3 nucleotide sequence: TGTGCCAGCAGCTTAGGGACTAGCGTCACCTACGAGCAGTACTTC. Amino acid sequence: CASSLGTSVTYEQYF.

The chain recombines TRBV6-5 with TRBJ1-4, with TRBD1 as a possible D gene (5 bases). The CDR3 spans 14 residues. V lost 6 bases and J lost 8, with 16 bases in between. The germline V gene encodes CDR1 MNHEY and CDR2 SVGAGI. The CDR3 DNA reads as TGTGCCAGCAGAGAACGTGGGGCTGGAGAAAAACTGTTTTTT. Translated, it gives CASRERGAGEKLFF.

V usage is TRBV10-3 and J usage is TRBJ1-4, with 7 bases that match TRBD1. There are 13 residues in the CDR3. The junction had 4 bases not matched to a gene; V was cut back by 9 bases and J by 3 bases. Germline V gene sequence: CDR1 ENHRY, CDR2 SYGVKD. As DNA, the CDR3 is TGTGCCATATCCGGGACAGCTAATGAAAAACTGTTTTTT. This translates into CAISGTANEKLFF.

This sequence joins TRBV6-5 and TRBJ1-3; TRBD1 is a possible D gene (6 bases). Trimming shortened V by 9 bases and J by 2 bases, and 17 bases separated the two germline ends. The CDR3 length is 15 residues. The germline CDR1 and CDR2 sequences are MNHEY and SVGAGI. The CDR3: CASHRVGSTGNTIYF. CDR3 in DNA: TGTGCCAGTCACAGGGTAGGGTCTACTGGAAACACCATATATTTT.

The genes are TRBV13 and TRBJ2-7; D remains ambiguous. Germline V CDR1 and CDR2: PRHDT, FYEKMQ (reference sequence). V shed 5 bases and J shed 2 bases, with 10 bases lying between them. This CDR3 comprises 13 residues. Written as DNA, the CDR3 is TGTGCCAGCAGCGCGCCCCCTACCTACGAGCAGTACTTC. Its translation: CASSAPPTYEQYF.

This sequence joins TRBV9 and TRBJ2-1; D not certain. There are 12 residues in the CDR3. The V gene lost 3 bases and the J gene lost 4 bases, with 5 bases spanning the gap. Germline-derived CDR1 and CDR2 are SGDLS and YYNGEE. The CDR3 DNA sequence: TGTGCCAGCAGCGCCCGGTACAATGAGCAGTTCTTC. It codes for CASSARYNEQFF.